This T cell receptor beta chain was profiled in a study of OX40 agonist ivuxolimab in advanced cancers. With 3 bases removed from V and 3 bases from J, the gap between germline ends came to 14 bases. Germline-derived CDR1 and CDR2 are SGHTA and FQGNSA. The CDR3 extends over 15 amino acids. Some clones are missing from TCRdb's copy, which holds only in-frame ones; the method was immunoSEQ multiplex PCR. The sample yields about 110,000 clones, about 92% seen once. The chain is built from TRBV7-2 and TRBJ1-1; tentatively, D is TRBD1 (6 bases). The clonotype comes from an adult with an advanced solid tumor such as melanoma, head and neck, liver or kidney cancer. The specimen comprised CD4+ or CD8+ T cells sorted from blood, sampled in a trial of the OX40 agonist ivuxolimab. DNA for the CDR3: TGTGCCAGCAGCTTGAGGGGGGATTGGGACACTGAAGCTTTCTTT. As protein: CASSLRGDWDTEAFF.